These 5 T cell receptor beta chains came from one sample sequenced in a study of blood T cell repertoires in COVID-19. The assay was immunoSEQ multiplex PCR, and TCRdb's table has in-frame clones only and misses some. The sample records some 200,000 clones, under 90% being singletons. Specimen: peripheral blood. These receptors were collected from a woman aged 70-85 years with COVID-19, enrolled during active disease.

The CDR3 is CASLAYSEQFF. DNA for the CDR3: TGTGCCAGCCTAGCGTACTCTGAGCAGTTCTTC. V usage is TRBV7-8 and J usage is TRBJ2-1, with TRBD2 as a possible D gene (6 bases). Germline-derived CDR1 and CDR2 are SGHVS and FQNEAQ. CDR3 size: 11 residues. Trimming took off 8 bases at V and 9 bases at J, with 11 bases between the two ends. The whole variable domain, filled in from reference TRBV7-8 and TRBJ2-1, reads GAGVSQSPRYKVAKRGQDVALRCDPISGHVSLFWYQQALGQGPEFLTYFQNEAQLDKSGLPSDRFFAERPEGSVSTLKIQRTQQEDSAVYLCASLAYSEQFFGPGTRLTVL.

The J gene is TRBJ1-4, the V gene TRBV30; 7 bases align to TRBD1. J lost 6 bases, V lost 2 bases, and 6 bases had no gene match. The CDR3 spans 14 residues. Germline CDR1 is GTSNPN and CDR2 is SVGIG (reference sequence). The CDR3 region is CAWSTGDIDEKLFF. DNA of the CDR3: TGTGCCTGGAGTACAGGGGATATAGATGAAAAACTGTTTTTT.

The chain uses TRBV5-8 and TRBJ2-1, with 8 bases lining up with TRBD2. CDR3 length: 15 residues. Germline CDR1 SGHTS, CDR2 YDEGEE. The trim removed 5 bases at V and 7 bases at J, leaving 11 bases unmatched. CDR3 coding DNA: TGTGCCAGCAGAACCGGGACTAGGGTGGGTAATGAGCAGTTCTTC. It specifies CASRTGTRVGNEQFF.

CDR3: CASSPRSDSPLHF. DNA for the CDR3: TGTGCCAGCAGCCCGAGGAGCGATTCACCCCTCCACTTT. The rearrangement joins TRBV11-1 to TRBJ1-6, with D uncertain. V was trimmed by 5 bases and J by 8 bases, leaving 10 bases between them. Germline V gene sequence: CDR1 SGHAT, CDR2 FQDESV (reference sequence). This CDR3 contains 13 residues.

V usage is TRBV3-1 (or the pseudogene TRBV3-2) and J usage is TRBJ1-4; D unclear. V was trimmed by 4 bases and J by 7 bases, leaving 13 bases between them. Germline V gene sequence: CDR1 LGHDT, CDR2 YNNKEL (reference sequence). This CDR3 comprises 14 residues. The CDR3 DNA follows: TGTGCCAGCAGCCCGACAAAAAAAAGTGAAAAACTGTTTTTT. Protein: CASSPTKKSEKLFF.